What follows describes a single T cell receptor beta chain. The data were taken from a study of blood T cell repertoires in COVID-19. For the study at large: The samples span acute and convalescent COVID-19 from the United States, Italy and Spain.

V was clipped by 1 base and J by 5 bases, with 17 bases between them. Germline assignment: CDR1 LGHNT and CDR2 FRNRAP. This CDR3 comprises 16 residues. Those enrolled, adults aged 18 to 89 years, came from about two dozen US areas. Libraries were prepared by immunoSEQ multiplex PCR; TCRdb keeps only in-frame clonotypes and omits some of them. The sample shows 250,000 or so clones, under 90% of them seen only once. Sequencing was carried out using PBMCs or T cells enriched from blood (not recorded which). This TCR came from a man aged 60 to 75 who had recovered from COVID-19. This chain uses TRBV12-5 with TRBJ1-1; D is undetermined. The CDR3 spells CASGLAPGREGTEAFF. The CDR3 region has the DNA TGTGCTAGTGGTTTGGCCCCGGGTCGGGAAGGGACTGAAGCTTTCTTT.